These 3 T cell receptor beta chains came from one sample sequenced in a study of T cell clones after liver transplantation. Sequencing used immunoSEQ multiplex PCR; TCRdb keeps in-frame clones, though not all of them. The profile shows tens of thousands of clones, 60% to 80% of them singletons. The source material was CD4+ T cells from blood, sampled at the 22-month timepoint. These receptors were taken from a human patient who received a liver transplant. T cells may partly derive from the graft donor.

For the CDR3, the DNA is TGTGCCAGCAGTTACGTCAGGGGCCGGGGGGAAGCTTTCTTT. The encoded protein is CASSYVRGRGEAFF. The chain is built from TRBV6-5 and TRBJ1-1; D might be TRBD1 (6 bases). Germline values: CDR1 MNHEY, CDR2 SVGAGI. V was clipped by 2 bases and J by 8 bases, with 15 bases between them. The CDR3 spans 14 residues.

V gene TRBV5-1 combines with J gene TRBJ1-4; a weak D match, TRBD1 (5 bases). V gave up 3 bases and J gave up 0 bases, with 9 bases separating them. CDR1 is SGHRS, CDR2 YFSETQ, per germline. CDR3 size: 15 residues. Here the CDR3 reads CASSWQGATNEKLFF. The DNA for the CDR3 is TGCGCCAGCAGCTGGCAGGGAGCAACTAATGAAAAACTGTTTTTT. Complete variable domain (other parts from reference TRBV5-1 and TRBJ1-4): KAGVTQTPRYLIKTRGQQVTLSCSPISGHRSVSWYQQTPGQGLQFLFEYFSETQRNKGNFPGRFSGRQFSNSRSEMNVSTLELGDSALYLCASSWQGATNEKLFFGSGTQLSVL.

This chain uses TRBV2 with TRBJ2-7; D perhaps matches TRBD2 (5 bases). Germline CDR1 is SNHLY and CDR2 is FYNNEI. The CDR3 has 15 amino acids. Trimming shortened V by 3 bases and J by 3 bases, and 15 bases separated the two germline ends. The CDR3 sequence: CASSEEVTGFYEQYF. The CDR3 DNA sequence: TGTGCCAGCAGTGAGGAGGTCACCGGCTTCTACGAGCAGTACTTC.